This TCR beta chain was sequenced for a study of blood T cell repertoires in COVID-19 (dated by TCRdb to about 2020). For the wider study: Collaborator samples came from the United States, Italy and Spain and covered acute and convalescent phases of COVID-19. The prospective study material was composed of cDNA or gDNA derived from T cells, B-cell-depleted T cells, or PBMCs. Deeply sampled blood TCRbeta repertoires from subjects exposed to, actively infected with, or recovered from COVID-19 were included in the dataset. A freely available public database, intended as a resource for researchers studying the immune response to SARS-CoV-2, is where the repertoires were released. The samples were drawn from the first 160 participants of the ongoing ImmuneRACE study and from more than 1,000 subjects provided by 6 global collaborators. Nearly every sample came with metadata listing a de-identified subject ID, COVID-19 status, age in years and sex. HLA class I and class II types, where available, came from metadata supplied by the sample provider rather than from assay-based typing.

Relative to germline, V is missing 4 bases and J is missing 5 bases, with 10 bases of the junction outside any gene match. The cysteine opens and the phenylalanine closes a CDR3 of 17 amino acids. Only the CDR3 DNA stays, 51 bases, in frame from base 1. CDR1 and CDR2 are drawn from the germline V gene: MNHNS, SASEGT. On this clone: Its antigen is not yet known. Nothing much larger sits one base from this clone, and base qualities are not available.

One collaborating source in Seattle enrolled patients while the patients were actively infected and followed the patients over time throughout the course of disease. The collaborating institutions used their own protocols to collect whole blood in K2EDTA tubes. For TCRbeta analysis, collaborators shipped samples in one of three forms: frozen whole blood, isolated PBMCs, or DNA extracted from either of those sample types. Results the study describes overall, beyond this receptor: How much clinical and demographic metadata was included differed by source and by participant, and the metadata was provided uncurated.

The immunoSEQ Assay, a bias-controlled multiplex PCR, was used to amplify TCRbeta CDR3 regions from genomic DNA. The paper's processing steps were these. Within the assay, amplification of reference gene primers was used to estimate how many nucleated cells each sample contained. To quantify the absolute abundance of each unique TCRbeta CDR3 rearrangement, sequence reads were collapsed and filtered. For each sample, productive Simpson clonality was calculated by taking the square root of Simpson's diversity index across productive rearrangements. The table comes from immuneACCESS by way of TCRdb, which keeps in-frame sequences with V and J called. Part of the clones is missing from these tables; in studies checked, under half for an unresolved V gene and the rest for unknown reasons. V, J and clone size were drawn from that table, and D and trimming were deduced from the DNA. The sample has about 200,000 clones on record, 94% of them singletons. 0.76% of the sample rests with the top ten.

The chain couples TRBV6-1 to TRBJ2-3, and 12 junction bases match TRBD2. The source material was peripheral blood. The source is a man aged 25-45 years with COVID-19, enrolled during active disease. The CDR3 protein is CASSVELAGGPEDTQYF. The nucleotide sequence reads as follows: TGTGCCAGCAGTGTAGAGCTAGCGGGGGGGCCCGAAGATACGCAGTATTTT.